The clone carrying this T cell receptor beta chain came up many times. The CDR3 extends over 14 amino acids. Losses at the gene ends were 7 bases for V and 7 bases for J; bases not matched to a gene: 7. Per germline, CDR1 SGHRS and CDR2 YFSETQ. Preparation of the TCRbeta library was carried out with unique molecular identifiers. TCRdb used MiXCR to reprocess the PCR reads, holding one entry per CDR3 protein. This sample has some 300,000 distinct CDR3 sequences, with around a tenth found just once. This sample is part of a study of T-cell reconstitution after alpha-beta-depleted transplantation in children.

The rearrangement joins TRBV5-1 to TRBJ2-1, with 11 bases matching TRBD2. Sequencing used PBMCs from the stem cell graft donor, obtained from the stem cell graft. The TCR was taken from a human donor who donated a stem cell graft to a child with acute lymphoblastic leukemia. Written as DNA, the CDR3 is TGCGCCAGCCGACTAGCGGGAAGTTCGAATGAGCAGTTCTTC. Amino acid sequence: CASRLAGSSNEQFF.